These 18 T cell receptor beta chains share one sample of origin, sequenced in a study of T cell repertoires in aging, cancer and after chemotherapy. TRB rearrangements spanning V, D and J were amplified using mixed TRB-A/B primers. Each CDR3 protein is one row after TCRdb ran MiXCR on the multiplex PCR reads. Found here are over 9,000 distinct CDR3 sequences, 35% to 40% of them singletons; the top ten hold 9% to 10%. Peripheral blood genomic DNA, not sorted cells or RNA, was the template. Sequenced sample: blood. The receptor source for this set is a human donor in good health.

By share of the sample, this clonotype is medium-sized. The chain is built from TRBV6-5 and TRBJ2-2, with TRBD2 matching 8 bases. Germline loops: CDR1 MNHEY, CDR2 SVGAGI. V was pared by 6 bases and J by 4 bases, with 10 bases of the junction left unmatched. There are 16 residues in the CDR3. CDR3 bases: TGTGCCAGCAGCCCCCGGGCGGCGGGAGGCACCGGGGAGCTGTTTTTT. It yields the protein CASSPRAAGGTGELFF.

This clonotype has only a few counts. The V and J genes are TRBV7-6 and TRBJ2-3, with 7 bases aligning to TRBD2. Per germline, CDR1 SGHVS and CDR2 FNYEAQ. This CDR3 has 19 residues. After removal of 5 bases from V and 0 bases from J, the junction contained 17 bases not matched to a gene. CDR3 in DNA: TGTGCCAGCAGCAGTCGCCGGGGTGGCGGGGGATTAAGCACAGATACGCAGTATTTT. It translates to CASSSRRGGGGLSTDTQYF.

This clonotype is deemed medium-sized. The rearrangement uses TRBV6-4 and TRBJ2-2; TRBD2 matches at 11 bases. The V and J ends lost 6 bases and 4 bases, in that order; junction bases with no gene match: 4. The CDR3 has 15 amino acids. Germline loops: CDR1 MRHNA, CDR2 SNTAGT. CDR3 DNA: TGTGCCAGCAGCCCCACTAGCGGGGGCACCGGGGAGCTGTTTTTT. Its protein is CASSPTSGGTGELFF.

The J gene is TRBJ2-3, the V gene TRBV6-1; D not resolved. Trimming took 5 bases from V and 1 from J, leaving 19 bases between them. This CDR3 has 17 residues. Germline assignment: CDR1 MNHNS and CDR2 SASEGT. In DNA, the CDR3 is TGTGCCAGCAGTTACTCAGTTCCCGATTGGGGCACAGATACGCAGTATTTT. This codes for CASSYSVPDWGTDTQYF.

A remark on this clonotype: The junction departs from germline at one end; a sequencing error may be responsible. The chain carries TRBV18 and TRBJ2-7, with no clear D. The length of the CDR3 is 13 residues. Germline V gene sequence: CDR1 KGHSH, CDR2 LQKENI. The CDR3 DNA reads TGTGCCAGCTCACCACCCGACTCCTACGAGGTGCACTTC. Its protein is CASSPPDSYEVHF.

This clonotype turned up a few times. The rearrangement links TRBV11-1 to TRBJ2-7, with TRBD1 identical over 9 bases. Germline CDR1 SGHAT, CDR2 FQDESV (reference sequence). The CDR3 covers 14 residues. The trim removed 1 base at V and 3 bases at J, leaving 1 base unmatched. The DNA for the CDR3 is TGTGCCAGCAGCTTAGACAGGGGGCGCTACGAGCAGTACTTC. Encoded protein: CASSLDRGRYEQYF. Looking up the rest from reference TRBV11-1 and TRBJ2-7 gives the full variable domain: EAEVAQSPRYKITEKSQAVAFWCDPISGHATLYWYRQILGQGPELLVQFQDESVVDDSQLPKDRFSAERLKGVDSTLKIQPAELGDSAMYLCASSLDRGRYEQYFGPGTRLTVT.

This clonotype showed up just a few times. The chain uses TRBV6-1 and TRBJ2-7; the match to TRBD1 covers 9 bases. The CDR3 totals 14 residues. After removal of 5 bases from V and 2 bases from J, the junction contained 4 bases not matched to a gene. From germline, CDR1 is MNHNS and CDR2 SASEGT. CDR3 sequence (DNA): TGTGCCAGCAGTTCAACAGGGGGCCCCTACGAGCAGTACTTC. Translated, it gives CASSSTGGPYEQYF.

This clonotype has only a few counts. J is TRBJ2-6 and V is TRBV10-3; the D is unclear. The V and J ends lost 5 bases and 2 bases respectively, with 7 bases between them. CDR3 length: 14 residues. Germline assignment: CDR1 ENHRY and CDR2 SYGVKD. CDR3 in DNA: TGTGCCATCAGTATTTCACCTGGGGCCAACGTCCTGACTTTC. This encodes CAISISPGANVLTF.

V usage is TRBV6-5 and J usage is TRBJ1-1; D remains ambiguous. The ends were cut back, 0 bases at V and 1 base at J, with 0 bases in the middle. The CDR3 sequence is 12 residues long. Germline V gene data show CDR1 as MNHEY and CDR2 as SVGAGI. In DNA, the CDR3 is TGTGCCAGCAGTTACTCGAACACTGAAGCTTTCTTT. Translation: CASSYSNTEAFF.

By sample share, this clonotype is medium-sized. The DNA for the CDR3 is TGCAGCGTTGTTACAGATAATGAAAAACTGTTTTTT. This gives the protein CSVVTDNEKLFF. The V gene is TRBV29-1, the J gene TRBJ1-4; D is uncertain. CDR3 length: 12 residues. Germline values: CDR1 SQVTM, CDR2 ANQGSEA. V was pared by 4 bases and J by 4 bases, with 7 bases between. Filled out from reference TRBV29-1 and TRBJ1-4, the complete variable domain reads SAVISQKPSRDICQRGTSLTIQCQVDSQVTMMFWYRQQPGQSLTLIATANQGSEATYESGFVIDKFPISRPNLTFSTLTVSNMSPEDSSIYLCSVVTDNEKLFFGSGTQLSVL.

The chain joins TRBV20-1 to TRBJ2-5, with D perhaps matching TRBD2 (5 bases). The germline CDR1 and CDR2 sequences are DFQATT and SNEGSKA (reference sequence). The length of the CDR3 is 14 residues. V lost 0 bases, J lost 5 bases, and 13 bases lay in between. CDR3 DNA sequence: TGCAGTGCTAGAGATGGCCGGGAAATCGAGACCCAGTACTTC. Its protein product is CSARDGREIETQYF.

V is TRBV27 and J is TRBJ1-4; perhaps TRBD1 as D (5 bases). Germline-derived CDR1 and CDR2 are MNHEY and SMNVEV (reference sequence). This CDR3 spans 15 amino acids. V was shortened by 7 bases and J by 8 bases, with 20 bases between the two germline ends. The CDR3 coding sequence is TGTGCCAGCACCGCCCTTGGGGAAGGGGACGAAAAACTGTTTTTT. Translation gives CASTALGEGDEKLFF.

The V gene is TRBV27, the J gene TRBJ2-7, with 10 bases aligning to TRBD2. The CDR3 length is 15 residues. Germline V gives CDR1 MNHEY, CDR2 SMNVEV (reference sequence). V shed 6 bases, J shed 0 bases, and the junction held 5 bases outside the gene matches. The CDR3 nucleotides are TGTGCCAGCAGCCCCGGGACTAGCGTCTCCTACGAGCAGTACTTC. Amino acid sequence: CASSPGTSVSYEQYF.

This clonotype was seen a handful of times. The rearrangement links TRBV10-3 to TRBJ2-2; the match to TRBD1 covers 7 bases. The CDR3 sequence is 16 residues long. The junction had 8 bases not matched to a gene; V was cut back by 7 bases and J by 0 bases. The germline V gene encodes CDR1 ENHRY and CDR2 SYGVKD. The CDR3 DNA sequence: TGTGCCATCAACCGAGAGGGGACAGCGAACACCGGGGAGCTGTTTTTT. Translation gives CAINREGTANTGELFF.

This clonotype is medium-sized in the sample. The CDR3 is CASNSINFGRPDEQFF. The CDR3, as DNA: TGTGCCAGTAACTCAATAAATTTCGGGCGTCCGGATGAGCAGTTCTTC. The rearrangement joins TRBV19 to TRBJ2-1; no clear D. This CDR3 contains 16 residues. Deletions cut 7 bases from V and 8 bases from J, with 24 bases between. The germline V gene encodes CDR1 LNHDA and CDR2 SQIVND (reference sequence).

This clonotype was counted between two and nine times. The chain carries TRBV27 and TRBJ2-5, with D tentatively TRBD1 (5 bases). This CDR3 has 15 residues. The V end lost 6 bases, the J end lost 5 bases, and 19 bases lay between the germline ends. The V gene's germline CDR1 is MNHEY and CDR2 SMNVEV (reference sequence). In DNA, the CDR3 is TGTGCCAGCAGCAGATACGGCCCACAGGCGGAGACCCAGTACTTC. Protein product: CASSRYGPQAETQYF.

This clonotype rates as medium-sized (0.01 to 0.1%). The V and J genes are TRBV19 and TRBJ2-7; D unresolved. Per germline, CDR1 LNHDA and CDR2 SQIVND (reference sequence). This CDR3 has 11 amino acids. V was pared by 4 bases and J by 8 bases, with 9 bases between. The CDR3 protein is CASSTPPKQYF. DNA of the CDR3: TGTGCCAGTAGTACCCCGCCCAAGCAGTACTTC.

This chain links TRBV2 with TRBJ2-2, with D tentatively TRBD2 (5 bases). V lost 6 bases and J 4 bases, leaving 12 bases between the germline ends. The CDR3 is 14 residues long. From germline, CDR1 is SNHLY and CDR2 FYNNEI. CDR3 region: CASRGGSGTGELFF. CDR3 in DNA: TGTGCCAGCAGGGGTGGGAGTGGCACCGGGGAGCTGTTTTTT.